The 10 T cell receptor beta chains listed next were all sequenced from one sample in a study of T cell changes during pregnancy in multiple sclerosis. Sequenced by immunoSEQ multiplex PCR; TCRdb stores in-frame clones only, minus some. This repertoire shows some 30,000 clones, approximately 90% found once; its top ten account for 4.5% to 5.5%. The specimen was peripheral blood, collected in the first trimester of pregnancy. Every receptor here comes from a female donor in good health, enrolled as a control in a pregnancy study.

The rearrangement joins TRBV7-8 to TRBJ1-2, with D possibly being TRBD1 (6 bases). CDR3 length: 13 amino acids. Trimming cost V 5 bases and J 7 bases, with 14 bases left between them. The V gene's germline CDR1 is SGHVS and CDR2 FQNEAQ. As DNA, the CDR3 is TGTGCCAGCAGCCGGCAGGGGAGTGCTGGCTACACCTTC. Residues: CASSRQGSAGYTF.

This CDR3 is CSAGQSYQETQYF. CDR3 DNA sequence: TGCAGCGCGGGACAGTCATACCAAGAGACCCAGTACTTC. The genes are TRBV29-1 and TRBJ2-5, with 7 bases aligning to TRBD1. The V and J ends lost 7 bases and 0 bases, in that order; junction bases with no gene match: 5. The CDR3 has 13 amino acids. Germline-derived CDR1 and CDR2 are SQVTM and ANQGSEA.

The chain couples TRBV5-1 to TRBJ2-1; 7 nucleotides match TRBD2. Per the germline V gene, CDR1 is SGHRS and CDR2 is YFSETQ. V shed 1 base, J shed 3 bases, and the junction held 4 bases outside the gene matches. The CDR3 covers 15 residues. The CDR3 region has the DNA TGCGCCAGCAGCTTGACCGGGGGGAACTACAATGAGCAGTTCTTC. Amino acids: CASSLTGGNYNEQFF.

The rearrangement joins TRBV13 to TRBJ1-2; 9 nucleotides agree with TRBD1. Trimming removed 0 bases from V and 2 bases from J; junction bases left unmatched: 13. The germline V gene encodes CDR1 PRHDT and CDR2 FYEKMQ (reference sequence). The CDR3 is made up of 19 amino acids. CDR3 DNA sequence: TGTGCCAGCAGCTTAGGATGGGGACAGGGACAACCGCTGAACTATGGCTACACCTTC. Translation: CASSLGWGQGQPLNYGYTF.

The chain joins TRBV2 to TRBJ2-1; 14 bases are a match to TRBD2. Germline values: CDR1 SNHLY, CDR2 FYNNEI. V trimming: 7 bases; J trimming: 2 bases; junction bases outside the gene matches: 1. The CDR3 consists of 15 residues. The CDR3 here is CASKGLAGAYNEQFF. DNA for the CDR3: TGTGCCAGCAAGGGACTAGCGGGAGCCTACAATGAGCAGTTCTTC.

The V call is TRBV6-6, the J call TRBJ2-2, with 10 nucleotides matching TRBD1. Trimming removed 7 bases from V and 3 bases from J; junction bases left unmatched: 8. Germline V gene lookup returns CDR1 MNHNY and CDR2 SVGAGI (reference sequence). This CDR3 contains 16 residues. The CDR3: CASNPTGGEYTGELFF. The CDR3 DNA follows: TGTGCCAGCAATCCGACAGGGGGCGAGTACACCGGGGAGCTGTTTTTT.

In its sample, this clone was seen once. The chain joins TRBV27 to TRBJ2-3; the D gene is possibly TRBD2 (5 bases). This CDR3 is built from 14 residues. V was trimmed by 6 bases and J by 8 bases, leaving 18 bases between them. Germline lookup yields CDR1 MNHEY and CDR2 SMNVEV (reference sequence). DNA for the CDR3: TGTGCCAGCAGCCTGGACTGGGCGTCGGGTACGCAGTATTTT. Its translation is CASSLDWASGTQYF.

The chain combines TRBV19 with TRBJ1-2; D gene unclear. The CDR3 contains 13 residues. V shed 9 bases and J shed 7 bases, with 18 bases lying between them. CDR1 and CDR2 from the germline V gene are LNHDA and SQIVND (reference sequence). This chain's CDR3 is CASTTAPTSGYTF. DNA for the CDR3: TGTGCCAGCACTACGGCCCCGACCTCTGGCTACACCTTC.

This clone was detected once. The chain joins TRBV29-1 to TRBJ1-3; tentative D call: TRBD1 (6 bases). Trimming took off 7 bases at V and 4 bases at J, with 17 bases between the two ends. Germline CDR1 is SQVTM and CDR2 is ANQGSEA. This CDR3 region has 14 residues. This CDR3 reads CSGGGGGAGNTIYF. The DNA for the CDR3 is TGCAGCGGCGGCGGCGGGGGCGCGGGAAACACCATATATTTT.

The rearrangement links TRBV7-9 to TRBJ2-1; D is unclear. The ends were cut back, 6 bases at V and 3 bases at J, with 9 bases in the middle. Germline V gene sequence: CDR1 SEHNR, CDR2 FQNEAQ (reference sequence). The CDR3 sequence is 13 residues long. The CDR3 loop reads CASSVGVYNEQFF. The CDR3 nucleotides are TGTGCCAGCAGTGTTGGAGTCTACAATGAGCAGTTCTTC.